This T cell receptor beta chain is drawn from a study of T cell clones after liver transplantation. At the level of the study: HCV positivity affected three of eight recipients; the rest lacked autoimmune or viral indications. Study-wide results and caveats: Donor-reactive sequences fell more than third party-reactive ones, suggesting partial deletion.

CD3+CD4+ and CD3+CD8+ cells were FACS-sorted from thawed unstimulated PBMCs. On this clone: Its antigen is not known.

Clones were sequenced by immunoSEQ multiplex PCR, and TCRdb holds only the in-frame ones, with some missing. The top ten clones hold about 2% of a sample with some 80,000 clones, about 85% of them seen once. Trimming pared 4 bases from V and 2 bases from J, leaving 18 bases between. CDR1 is SGHRS, CDR2 YFSETQ, per germline. The CDR3 is 16 residues long. The specimen comprised CD4+ T cells from blood, sampled 48 months after liver transplant. The chain has TRBV5-1 and TRBJ2-5; perhaps TRBD1 as D (6 bases). This TCR came from a human patient who received a liver transplant. Some T cells here may be from the graft donor. This CDR3 reads CASSHNKQGTQETQYF. The CDR3 bases are TGCGCCAGCAGCCATAACAAACAGGGTACGCAAGAGACCCAGTACTTC.